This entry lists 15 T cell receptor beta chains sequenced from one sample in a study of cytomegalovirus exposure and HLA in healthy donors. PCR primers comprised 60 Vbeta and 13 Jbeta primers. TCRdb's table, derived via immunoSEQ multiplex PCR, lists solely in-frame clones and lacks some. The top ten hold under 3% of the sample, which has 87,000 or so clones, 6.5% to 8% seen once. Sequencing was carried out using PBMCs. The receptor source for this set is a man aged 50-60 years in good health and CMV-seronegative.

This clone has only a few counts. CDR3 region: CASSPETQETQYF. CDR3 nucleotide sequence: TGTGCCAGCAGCCCAGAAACCCAAGAGACCCAGTACTTC. The chain employs TRBV9 and TRBJ2-5; D gene unclear. CDR1 is SGDLS and CDR2 is YYNGEE in the germline V gene. The CDR3 runs 13 residues. V gave up 4 bases and J gave up 1 base, with 8 bases separating them.

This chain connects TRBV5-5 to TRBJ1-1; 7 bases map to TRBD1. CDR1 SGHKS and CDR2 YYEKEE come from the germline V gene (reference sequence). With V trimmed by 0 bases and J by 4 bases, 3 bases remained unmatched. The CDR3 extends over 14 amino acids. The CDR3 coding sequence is TGTGCCAGCAGCTTGGAGGGGACAGTCACTGAAGCTTTCTTT. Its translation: CASSLEGTVTEAFF. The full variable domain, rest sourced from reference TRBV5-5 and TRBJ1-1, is DAGVTQSPTHLIKTRGQQVTLRCSPISGHKSVSWYQQVLGQGPQFIFQYYEKEERGRGNFPDRFSARQFPNYSSELNVNALLLGDSALYLCASSLEGTVTEAFFGQGTRLTVV.

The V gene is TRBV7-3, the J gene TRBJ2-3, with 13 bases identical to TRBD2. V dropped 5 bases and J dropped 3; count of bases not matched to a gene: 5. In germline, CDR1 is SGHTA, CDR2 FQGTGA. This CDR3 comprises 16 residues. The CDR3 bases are TGTGCCAGCAGCCCAGGACTAGCGGGAGAAACAGATACGCAGTATTTT. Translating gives CASSPGLAGETDTQYF.

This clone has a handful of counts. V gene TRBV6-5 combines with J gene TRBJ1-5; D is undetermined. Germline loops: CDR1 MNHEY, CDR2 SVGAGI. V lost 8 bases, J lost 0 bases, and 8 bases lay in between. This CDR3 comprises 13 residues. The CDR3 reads CASALNSNQPQHF. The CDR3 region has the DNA TGTGCCAGCGCCCTAAATAGCAATCAGCCCCAGCATTTT.

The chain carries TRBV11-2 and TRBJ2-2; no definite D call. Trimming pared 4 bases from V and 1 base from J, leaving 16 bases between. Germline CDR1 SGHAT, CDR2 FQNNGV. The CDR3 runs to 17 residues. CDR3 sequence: CASSSTPTDLNTGELFF. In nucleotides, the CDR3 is TGTGCCAGCAGCTCCACCCCGACTGACCTGAACACCGGGGAGCTGTTTTTT.

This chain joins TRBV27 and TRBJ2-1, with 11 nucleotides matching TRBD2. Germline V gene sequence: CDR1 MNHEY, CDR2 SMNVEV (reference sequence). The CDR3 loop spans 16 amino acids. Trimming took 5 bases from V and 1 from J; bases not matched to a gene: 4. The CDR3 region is CASSRPSGRSYNEQFF. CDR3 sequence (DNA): TGTGCCAGCAGTAGGCCTAGCGGGAGGTCCTACAATGAGCAGTTCTTC.

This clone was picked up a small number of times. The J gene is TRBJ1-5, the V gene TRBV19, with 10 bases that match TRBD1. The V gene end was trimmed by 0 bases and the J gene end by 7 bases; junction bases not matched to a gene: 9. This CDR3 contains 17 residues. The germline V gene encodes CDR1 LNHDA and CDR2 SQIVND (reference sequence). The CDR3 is CASSIDLDRGRRQPQHF. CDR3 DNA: TGTGCCAGTAGTATAGATCTTGACAGGGGGCGCCGCCAGCCCCAGCATTTT.

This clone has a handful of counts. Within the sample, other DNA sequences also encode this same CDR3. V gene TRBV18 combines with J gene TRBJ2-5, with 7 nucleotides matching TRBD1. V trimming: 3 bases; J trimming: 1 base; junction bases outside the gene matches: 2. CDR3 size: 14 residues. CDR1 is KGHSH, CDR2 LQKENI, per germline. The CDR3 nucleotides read TGTGCCAGCTCACCCCGGGACAGCCAAGAGACCCAGTACTTC. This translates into CASSPRDSQETQYF. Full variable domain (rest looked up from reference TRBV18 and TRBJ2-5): NAGVMQNPRHLVRRRGQEARLRCSPMKGHSHVYWYRQLPEEGLKFMVYLQKENIIDESGMPKERFSAEFPKEGPSILRIQQVVRGDSAAYFCASSPRDSQETQYFGPGTRLLVL.

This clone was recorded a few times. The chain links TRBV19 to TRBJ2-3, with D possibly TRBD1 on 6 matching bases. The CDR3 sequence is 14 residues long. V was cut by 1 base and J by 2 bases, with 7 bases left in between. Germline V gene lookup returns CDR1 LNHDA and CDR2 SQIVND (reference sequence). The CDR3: CASSIGTVTDTQYF. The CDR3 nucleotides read TGTGCCAGTAGTATAGGGACAGTCACAGATACGCAGTATTTT.

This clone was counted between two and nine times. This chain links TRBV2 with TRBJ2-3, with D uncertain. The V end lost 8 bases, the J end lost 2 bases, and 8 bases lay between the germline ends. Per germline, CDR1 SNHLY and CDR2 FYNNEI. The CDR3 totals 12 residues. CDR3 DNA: TGTGCCAGCGGGCCTCTCACAGATACGCAGTATTTT. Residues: CASGPLTDTQYF.

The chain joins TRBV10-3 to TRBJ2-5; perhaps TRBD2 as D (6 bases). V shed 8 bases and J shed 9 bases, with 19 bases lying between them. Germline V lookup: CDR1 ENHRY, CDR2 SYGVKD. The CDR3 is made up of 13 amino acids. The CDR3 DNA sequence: TGTGCCATCTCTGATCCGTTGGGGGAGGCCCAGTACTTC. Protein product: CAISDPLGEAQYF.

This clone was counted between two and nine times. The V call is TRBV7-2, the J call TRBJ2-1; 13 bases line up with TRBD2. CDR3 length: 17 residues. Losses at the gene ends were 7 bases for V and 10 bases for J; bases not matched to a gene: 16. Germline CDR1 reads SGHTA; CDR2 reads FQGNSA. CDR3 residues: CASTWTSGSFSSGEQFF. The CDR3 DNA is TGTGCCAGCACCTGGACTAGCGGGAGTTTTTCTTCGGGGGAGCAGTTCTTC.

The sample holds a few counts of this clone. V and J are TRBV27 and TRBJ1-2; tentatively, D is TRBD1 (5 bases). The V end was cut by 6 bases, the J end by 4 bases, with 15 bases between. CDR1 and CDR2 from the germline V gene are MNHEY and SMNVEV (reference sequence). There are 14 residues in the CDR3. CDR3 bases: TGTGCCAGCAGCCCCCGCAGGGTTCGCTATGGCTACACCTTC. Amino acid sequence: CASSPRRVRYGYTF.

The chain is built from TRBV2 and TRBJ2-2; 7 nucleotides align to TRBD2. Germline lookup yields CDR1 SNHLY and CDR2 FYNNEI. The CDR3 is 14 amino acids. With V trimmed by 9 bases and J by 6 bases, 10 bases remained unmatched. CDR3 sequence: CARTSPGIAGELFF. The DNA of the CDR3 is TGTGCCAGGACTAGCCCGGGGATAGCCGGGGAGCTGTTTTTT.

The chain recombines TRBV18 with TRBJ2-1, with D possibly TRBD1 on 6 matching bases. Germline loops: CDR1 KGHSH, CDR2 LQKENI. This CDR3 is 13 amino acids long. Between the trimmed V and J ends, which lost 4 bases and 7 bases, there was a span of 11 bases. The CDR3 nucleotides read TGTGCCAGCTCACTGGGGGCGCAAAATGAGCAGTTCTTC. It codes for CASSLGAQNEQFF. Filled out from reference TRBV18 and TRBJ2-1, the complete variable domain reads NAGVMQNPRHLVRRRGQEARLRCSPMKGHSHVYWYRQLPEEGLKFMVYLQKENIIDESGMPKERFSAEFPKEGPSILRIQQVVRGDSAAYFCASSLGAQNEQFFGPGTRLTVL.